This entry is about one T cell receptor (beta chain). The sample comes from a study of blood T cell repertoires in COVID-19. Study-level information: Samples representing acute and convalescent COVID-19 were sourced from the United States, Italy and Spain. The analysed material was cDNA or gDNA that came from T cells, B-cell-depleted T cells, or PBMCs.

Some clones are missing from TCRdb's copy, which holds only in-frame ones; the method was immunoSEQ multiplex PCR. The sample contains approximately 74,000 clones, approximately 78% of which appear only once. The CDR3 is 16 amino acids. Germline-derived CDR1 and CDR2 are SGHNT and YYREEE (reference sequence). V lost 4 bases and J lost 4; bases outside the gene matches: 9. This sequence joins TRBV5-4 and TRBJ2-7; 12 bases line up with TRBD2. The TCR sequence derives from a woman older than 75 with active or convalescent COVID-19. Specimen: peripheral blood. The CDR3 region has the DNA TGTGCCAGCAGCCCCGGACTAGCGGGAACAGCGTACGAGCAGTACTTC. Encoded protein: CASSPGLAGTAYEQYF.